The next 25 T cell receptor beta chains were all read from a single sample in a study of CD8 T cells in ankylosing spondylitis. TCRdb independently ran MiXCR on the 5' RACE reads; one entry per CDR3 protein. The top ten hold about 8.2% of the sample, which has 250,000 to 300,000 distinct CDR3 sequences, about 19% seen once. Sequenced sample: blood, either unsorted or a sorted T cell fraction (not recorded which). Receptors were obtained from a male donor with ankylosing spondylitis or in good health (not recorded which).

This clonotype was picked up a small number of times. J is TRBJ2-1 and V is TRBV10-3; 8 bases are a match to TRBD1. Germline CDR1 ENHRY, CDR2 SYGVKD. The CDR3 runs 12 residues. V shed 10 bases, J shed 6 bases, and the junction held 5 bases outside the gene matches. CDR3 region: CATEGQVNEQFF. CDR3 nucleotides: TGTGCCACAGAGGGACAGGTCAATGAGCAGTTCTTC.

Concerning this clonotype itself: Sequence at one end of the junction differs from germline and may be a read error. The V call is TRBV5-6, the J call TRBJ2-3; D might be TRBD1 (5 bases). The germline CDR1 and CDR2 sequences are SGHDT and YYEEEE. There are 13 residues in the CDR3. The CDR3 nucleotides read TGTGCCAGCAGCTTTTGGGGCACAGATACGCGGTATTTT. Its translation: CASSFWGTDTRYF.

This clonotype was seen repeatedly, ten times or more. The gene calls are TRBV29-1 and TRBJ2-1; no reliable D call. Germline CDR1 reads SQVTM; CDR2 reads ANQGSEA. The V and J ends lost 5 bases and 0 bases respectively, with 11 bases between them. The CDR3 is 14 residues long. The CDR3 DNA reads TGCAGCGTTAAAGGCGGCTCCTCCTACAATGAGCAGTTCTTC. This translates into CSVKGGSSYNEQFF.

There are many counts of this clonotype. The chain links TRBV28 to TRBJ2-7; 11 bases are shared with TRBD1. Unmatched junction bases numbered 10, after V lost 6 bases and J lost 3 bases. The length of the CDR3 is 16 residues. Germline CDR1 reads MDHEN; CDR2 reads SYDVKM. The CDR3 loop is CASSRGQGARSYEQYV. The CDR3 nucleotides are TGTGCCAGCAGCCGCGGACAGGGGGCGCGCAGCTACGAGCAGTACGTC.

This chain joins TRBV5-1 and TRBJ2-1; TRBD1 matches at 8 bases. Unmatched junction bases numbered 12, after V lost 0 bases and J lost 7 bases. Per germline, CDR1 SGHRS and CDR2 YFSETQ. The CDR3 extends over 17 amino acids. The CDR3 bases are TGCGCCAGCAGCTTGGCCCCCGGCACAGGGGGGAATAATGAGCAGTTCTTC. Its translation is CASSLAPGTGGNNEQFF.

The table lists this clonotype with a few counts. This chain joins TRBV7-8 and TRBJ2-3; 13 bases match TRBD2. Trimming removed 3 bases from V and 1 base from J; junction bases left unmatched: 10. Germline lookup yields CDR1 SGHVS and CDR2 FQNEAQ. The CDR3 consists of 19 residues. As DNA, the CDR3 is TGTGCCAGCAGCTTCGGACTAGCGGGGGCCAACCTCCGCACAGATACGCAGTATTTT. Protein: CASSFGLAGANLRTDTQYF.

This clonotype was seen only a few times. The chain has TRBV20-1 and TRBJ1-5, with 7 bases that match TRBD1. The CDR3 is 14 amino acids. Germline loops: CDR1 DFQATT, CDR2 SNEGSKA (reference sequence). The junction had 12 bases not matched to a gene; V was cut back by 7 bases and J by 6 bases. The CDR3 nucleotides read TGCAGTGTAACACACAGGGGATGGGGTCAGCCCCAGCATTTT. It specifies CSVTHRGWGQPQHF.

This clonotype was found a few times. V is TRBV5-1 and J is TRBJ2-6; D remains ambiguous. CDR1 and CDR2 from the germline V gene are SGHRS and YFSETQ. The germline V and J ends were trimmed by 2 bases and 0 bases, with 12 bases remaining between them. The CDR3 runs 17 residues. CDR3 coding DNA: TGCGCCAGCAGCTTCGGCACGGCCACCTCTGGGGCCAACGTCCTGACTTTC. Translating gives CASSFGTATSGANVLTF.

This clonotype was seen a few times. CDR3 amino acids: CASSEQGGLGVNEKLFF. Written as DNA, the CDR3 is TGTGCCAGCAGTGAACAGGGGGGTCTCGGTGTTAATGAAAAACTGTTTTTT. The rearrangement uses TRBV25-1 and TRBJ1-4, with 7 bases lining up with TRBD1. Germline assignment: CDR1 MGHDK and CDR2 SYGVNS. The CDR3 has 17 residues. V was clipped by 2 bases and J by 4 bases; unmatched bases: 10.

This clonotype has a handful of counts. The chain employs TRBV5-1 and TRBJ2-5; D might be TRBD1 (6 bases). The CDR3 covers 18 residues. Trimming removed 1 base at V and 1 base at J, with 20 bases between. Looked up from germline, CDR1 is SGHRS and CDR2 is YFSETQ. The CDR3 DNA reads TGCGCCAGCAGCTTGATGGGTGGTACAGGGAGAATCCAAGAGACCCAGTACTTC. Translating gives CASSLMGGTGRIQETQYF.

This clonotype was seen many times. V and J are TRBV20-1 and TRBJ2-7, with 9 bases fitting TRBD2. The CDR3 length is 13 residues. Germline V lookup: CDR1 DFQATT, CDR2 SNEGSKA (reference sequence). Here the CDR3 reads CRASAGGPGEQYV. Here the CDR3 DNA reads TGCAGGGCTAGTGCGGGAGGGCCAGGTGAGCAGTACGTC.

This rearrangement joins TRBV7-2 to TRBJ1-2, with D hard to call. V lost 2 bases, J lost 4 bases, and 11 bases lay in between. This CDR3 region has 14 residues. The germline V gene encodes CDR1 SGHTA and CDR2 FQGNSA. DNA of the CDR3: TGTGCCAGCAGCTTAATGAAGTACAGCTATGGCTACACCTTC. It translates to CASSLMKYSYGYTF.

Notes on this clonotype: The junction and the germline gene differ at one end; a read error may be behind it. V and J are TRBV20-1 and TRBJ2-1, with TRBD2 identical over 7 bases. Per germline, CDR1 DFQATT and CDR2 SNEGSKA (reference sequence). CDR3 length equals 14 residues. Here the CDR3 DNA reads TGCAGTGCAGCGGGGACGGAATACTACAATGTGCAGTTCTTC. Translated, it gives CSAAGTEYYNVQFF.

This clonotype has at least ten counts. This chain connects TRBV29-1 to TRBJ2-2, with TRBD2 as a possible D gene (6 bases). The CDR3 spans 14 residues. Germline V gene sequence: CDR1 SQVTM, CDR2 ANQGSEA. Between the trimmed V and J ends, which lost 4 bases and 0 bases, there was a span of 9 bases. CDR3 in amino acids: CSVGSGTNTGELFF. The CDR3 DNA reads TGCAGCGTTGGTAGCGGTACGAACACCGGGGAGCTGTTTTTT.

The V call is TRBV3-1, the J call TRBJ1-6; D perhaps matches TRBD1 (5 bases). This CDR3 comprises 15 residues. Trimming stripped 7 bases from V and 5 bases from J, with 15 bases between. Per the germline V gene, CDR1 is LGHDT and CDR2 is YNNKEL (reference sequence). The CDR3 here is CASTSWGGDNSPLHF. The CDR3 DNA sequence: TGTGCCAGCACTTCCTGGGGAGGGGATAATTCACCCCTCCACTTT. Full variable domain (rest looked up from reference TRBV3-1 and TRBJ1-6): DTAVSQTPKYLVTQMGNDKSIKCEQNLGHDTMYWYKQDSKKFLKIMFSYNNKELIINETVPNRFSPKSPDKAHLNLHINSLELGDSAVYFCASTSWGGDNSPLHFGNGTRLTVT.

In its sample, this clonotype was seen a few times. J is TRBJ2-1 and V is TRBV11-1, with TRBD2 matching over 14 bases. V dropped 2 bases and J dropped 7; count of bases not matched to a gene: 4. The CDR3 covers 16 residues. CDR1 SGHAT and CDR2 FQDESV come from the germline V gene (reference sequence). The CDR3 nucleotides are TGTGCCAGCAGCTTATATGGGACTAGCGGGAGTAATGAGCAGTTCTTC. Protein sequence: CASSLYGTSGSNEQFF. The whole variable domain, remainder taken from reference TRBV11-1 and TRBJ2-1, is EAEVAQSPRYKITEKSQAVAFWCDPISGHATLYWYRQILGQGPELLVQFQDESVVDDSQLPKDRFSAERLKGVDSTLKIQPAELGDSAMYLCASSLYGTSGSNEQFFGPGTRLTVL.

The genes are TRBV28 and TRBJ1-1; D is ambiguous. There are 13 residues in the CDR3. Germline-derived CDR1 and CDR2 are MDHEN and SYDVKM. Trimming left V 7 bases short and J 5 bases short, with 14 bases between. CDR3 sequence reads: CASTTRGSTEAFF. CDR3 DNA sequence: TGTGCCAGCACCACTCGGGGTTCTACTGAAGCTTTCTTT.

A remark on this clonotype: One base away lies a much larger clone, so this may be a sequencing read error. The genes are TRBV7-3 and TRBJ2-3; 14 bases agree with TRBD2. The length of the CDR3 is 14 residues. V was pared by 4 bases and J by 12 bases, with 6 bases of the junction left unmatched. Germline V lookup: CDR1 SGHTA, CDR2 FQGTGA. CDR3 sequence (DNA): TGTGCCAGCAGCTACGGACTAGCGGGAGGCGTCCAGTATTTT. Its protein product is CASSYGLAGGVQYF.

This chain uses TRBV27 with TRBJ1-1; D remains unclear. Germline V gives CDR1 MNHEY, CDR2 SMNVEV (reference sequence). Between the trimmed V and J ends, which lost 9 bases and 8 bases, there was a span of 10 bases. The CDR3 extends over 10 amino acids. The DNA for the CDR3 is TGTGCCAGAACCGCAGAAGAAGCTTTCTTT. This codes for CARTAEEAFF.

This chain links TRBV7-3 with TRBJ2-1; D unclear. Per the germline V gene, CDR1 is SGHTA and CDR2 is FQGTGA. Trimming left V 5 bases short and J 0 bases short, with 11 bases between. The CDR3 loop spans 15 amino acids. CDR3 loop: CASSPPGYSYNEQFF. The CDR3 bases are TGTGCCAGCAGCCCCCCTGGTTACTCCTACAATGAGCAGTTCTTC.

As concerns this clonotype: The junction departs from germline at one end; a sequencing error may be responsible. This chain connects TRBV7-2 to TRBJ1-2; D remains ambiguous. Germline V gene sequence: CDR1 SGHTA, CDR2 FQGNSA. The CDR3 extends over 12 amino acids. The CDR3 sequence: CASSLSQESMAF. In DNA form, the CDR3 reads TGTGCCAGCAGCTTATCCCAGGAATCTATGGCCTTC. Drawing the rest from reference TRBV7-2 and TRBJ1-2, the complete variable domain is GAGVSQSPSNKVTEKGKDVELRCDPISGHTALYWYRQSLGQGLEFLIYFQGNSAPDKSGLPSDRFSAERTGGSVSTLTIQRTQQEDSAVYLCASSLSQESMAFGSGTRLTVV.

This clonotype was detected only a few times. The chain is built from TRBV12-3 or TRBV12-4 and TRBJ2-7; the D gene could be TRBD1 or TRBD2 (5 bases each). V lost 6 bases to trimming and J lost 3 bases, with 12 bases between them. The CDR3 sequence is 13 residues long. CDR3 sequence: CASSHGANYEQYV. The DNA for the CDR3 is TGTGCCAGCAGCCACGGGGCCAACTACGAGCAGTACGTC.

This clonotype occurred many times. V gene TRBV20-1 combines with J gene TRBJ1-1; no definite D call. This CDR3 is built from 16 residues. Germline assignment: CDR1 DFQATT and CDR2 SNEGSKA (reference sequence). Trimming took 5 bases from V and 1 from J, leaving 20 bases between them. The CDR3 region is CSACRDVTMENTEAFF. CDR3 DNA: TGCAGTGCTTGCCGGGATGTTACCATGGAGAACACTGAAGCTTTCTTT.

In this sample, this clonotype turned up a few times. Here the CDR3 reads CASSPGLAGVGDTQYF. Written as DNA, the CDR3 is TGCGCCAGCAGCCCGGGACTAGCGGGGGTGGGAGATACGCAGTATTTT. The rearrangement links TRBV5-1 to TRBJ2-3, with 14 bases fitting TRBD2. The junction had 6 bases not matched to a gene; V was cut back by 4 bases and J by 5 bases. Germline V gives CDR1 SGHRS, CDR2 YFSETQ. This CDR3 is built from 16 residues.

CDR3 in DNA: TGTGCCAGCAGCGAACGACAGGGCGGGCAAGAGACCCAGTACTTC. Encoded protein: CASSERQGGQETQYF. This rearrangement joins TRBV4-2 to TRBJ2-5, with 7 positions matching TRBD1. J gave up 2 bases and V 5 bases, and 8 bases lay outside the gene matches. CDR1 and CDR2 from the germline V gene are LGHNA and YNFKEQ. The CDR3 is made up of 15 amino acids.